Listed below are T cell receptor beta chains from one sample, sequenced in a study of blood T cell repertoires in COVID-19. TCRdb keeps only in-frame clones here, not all; method: immunoSEQ multiplex PCR. This table has about 130,000 clones, roughly 79% appearing once. Input material: peripheral blood. The receptors shown here come from a human donor in a cohort sampled during active COVID-19. Both conserved end residues are part of each CDR3. A D gene is named only where the DNA matches it firmly. Clone size is stated in some rows and not others, as once, few, many or a class when expanded.

TRBV6-6	TRBJ2-1	NA	NA	TGTGCCAGCACCGTTCCGGGAAGGGACAATGAGCAGTTCTTC	CASTVPGRDNEQFF
TRBV6-2/TRBV6-3	TRBJ1-5	NA	NA	TGTGCCAGCAGTTCCCCGGGAGGTCAGCCCCAGCATTTT	CASSSPGGQPQHF
TRBV10-3	TRBJ2-3	TRBD2	NA	TGTGCCATCAGCGGGACTAGCGGGGGGGTATTGATCACAGATACGCAGTATTTT	CAISGTSGGVLITDTQYF
TRBV5-1	TRBJ2-7	NA	NA	TGCGCCAGCAGCGTGGGGGGCAGGGTGAACGAGCAGTACTTC	CASSVGGRVNEQYF
TRBV9	TRBJ1-1	NA	NA	TGTGCCAGCAGCGCCCCGAGGGCGACGGGTAGGACTGAAGCTTTCTTT	CASSAPRATGRTEAFF
TRBV11-2	TRBJ2-7	NA	NA	TGTGCCAGCAGGAGGGAGACGCCAAACTACGAGCAGTACTTC	CASRRETPNYEQYF
TRBV3-1/TRBV3-2	TRBJ2-7	NA	NA	TGTGCCAGCAGCCAAGGGCGGCGGGCCTACGAGCAGTACTTC	CASSQGRRAYEQYF
TRBV19	TRBJ1-5	TRBD1	once	TGTGCCAGTAGGCCCCCAGGGGGCGGCAATCAGCCCCAGCATTTT	CASRPPGGGNQPQHF
TRBV20-1	TRBJ1-2	NA	few	TGCAGTGCTACAGGTTATGGCTACACCTTC	CSATGYGYTF
TRBV3-1/TRBV3-2	TRBJ1-1	TRBD1	NA	TGTGCCAGCAGCGGACAGACAGGGTACGCTTTCTTT	CASSGQTGYAFF
TRBV23-1	TRBJ2-1	TRBD1	NA	TGCGCCAGCAGTCAACCCGGACAGGGGATGGATGATGAGCAGTTCTTC	CASSQPGQGMDDEQFF
TRBV2	TRBJ2-7	NA	NA	TGTGCCAGCAGTGAACAGGGCGGTCCCTGGAACGAGCAGTACTTC	CASSEQGGPWNEQYF
TRBV6-6	TRBJ1-2	NA	many	TGTGCCAGCATGTTGGGAGGGGTTGGCTACACCTTC	CASMLGGVGYTF
TRBV6-5	TRBJ2-7	TRBD2	NA	TGTGCCAGCAGGACCGGGGGGGCTAGTTACTACGAGCAGTACTTC	CASRTGGASYYEQYF
TRBV2	TRBJ1-2	NA	NA	TGTGCCAGCAATCGTGTAGTTAACTATGGCTACACCTTC	CASNRVVNYGYTF
TRBV7-6	TRBJ2-7	NA	NA	TGTGCCAGCAGCTTAAGGACTAATTCCTACGAGCAGTACTTC	CASSLRTNSYEQYF
TRBV27	TRBJ2-7	NA	NA	TGTGCCAGCAGTTCGGGGGTCTACGAGCAGTACTTC	CASSSGVYEQYF
TRBV5-1	TRBJ2-1	NA	once	TGCGCCAGCAGCTTGGAGTACGGTGAGCAGTTCTTC	CASSLEYGEQFF
TRBV4-1	TRBJ1-2	TRBD1	NA	TGCGCCAGCAGCCAAGCCGCCCAGACAGGGGTTCTTGAGGGCTACACCTTC	CASSQAAQTGVLEGYTF
TRBV9	TRBJ1-1	NA	few	TGTGCCAGCAGCGCAGGGGACCTGAGCACTGAAGCTTTCTTT	CASSAGDLSTEAFF
TRBV11-2	TRBJ1-2	TRBD1	NA	TGTGCCAGCAGCTTAGATGGGGACAGGGACGGCGGCTACACCTTC	CASSLDGDRDGGYTF
TRBV6-5	TRBJ2-5	NA	few	TGTGCCAGCAGTTACAAGGACTATTTAGGAGAGACCCAGTACTTC	CASSYKDYLGETQYF
TRBV27	TRBJ1-2	NA	NA	TGTGCCAGCAGTTCGCATCCCAGGGTCTATGGCTACACCTTC	CASSSHPRVYGYTF
TRBV5-5	TRBJ1-6	TRBD1	NA	TGTGCCAGCAGCTTGGGGTCCGGGACAGCTAAAGTCCCCCTCCACTTT	CASSLGSGTAKVPLHF
TRBV6-6	TRBJ1-4	TRBD1	few	TGTGCCAGCAGGGGACAGGGGGCGGAAAAACTGTTTTTT	CASRGQGAEKLFF
TRBV7-9	TRBJ2-7	NA	few	TGTGCCAGCAGCTTATTCCCGCAGGGTGGCTACGAGCAGTACTTC	CASSLFPQGGYEQYF
TRBV5-6	TRBJ2-3	NA	NA	TGTGCCAGCAGCTTCCGGGATACGCAGTATTTT	CASSFRDTQYF
TRBV5-1	TRBJ2-7	TRBD1	NA	TGCGCCAGCAGCTTGGGAGGGACAGGCACTACCTACGAGCAGTACTTC	CASSLGGTGTTYEQYF
TRBV6-4	TRBJ1-6	TRBD1	NA	TGTGCCAGCAGGGGCACAGGGGGCCCAGATAATTCACCCCTCCACTTT	CASRGTGGPDNSPLHF
TRBV7-6	TRBJ1-1	TRBD1	NA	TGTGCCAGCAGCAAGGGACAGGGAGGAACTGAAGCTTTCTTT	CASSKGQGGTEAFF
TRBV28	TRBJ2-7	TRBD2	NA	TGTGCCAGCACCCGAGCGGGGTCTCAATACGAGCAGTACTTC	CASTRAGSQYEQYF
TRBV15	TRBJ2-5	TRBD2	NA	TGTGCCACCAGCAGAGTTGGACTAGCGGGGGTAGAGACCCAGTACTTC	CATSRVGLAGVETQYF
TRBV6-5	TRBJ2-7	TRBD1	NA	TGTGCCAGCAGTTACTCGAGGTCAGGGGGCTACGAGCAGTACTTC	CASSYSRSGGYEQYF
TRBV6-5	TRBJ2-7	TRBD1	NA	TGTGCCAGCAGTTACTCACAGGGGTACGAGCAGTACTTC	CASSYSQGYEQYF
TRBV6-1	TRBJ2-2	NA	NA	TGTGCCAGCAGTGAATCGTACACCGGGGAGCTGTTTTTT	CASSESYTGELFF
TRBV7-9	TRBJ1-2	NA	NA	TGTGCCAGCAGCTTAGCGGCCAGGGGCACCTATGGCTACACCTTC	CASSLAARGTYGYTF
TRBV30	TRBJ2-7	NA	NA	TGTGCCTGGAGTGTAGAGGGCTCCTACGAGCAGTACTTC	CAWSVEGSYEQYF
TRBV13	TRBJ2-7	TRBD1	NA	TGTGCCAGCAGCTTCCGGGACAGGGACGTCTCGTACGAGCAGTACTTC	CASSFRDRDVSYEQYF
TRBV7-7	TRBJ2-3	NA	NA	TGTGCCAGCAGCTTAGGGTTCACTAGCACAGATACGCAGTATTTT	CASSLGFTSTDTQYF
TRBV9	TRBJ1-2	NA	once	TGTGCCAGCAGCGTAGTGGAGGCACGCACCTATGGCTTCCCTGGCTACACCTTC	CASSVVEARTYGFPGYTF
TRBV5-4	TRBJ1-1	TRBD1	NA	TGTGCCAGCAGCTCCAGACAGGGGGCCATGAACACTGAAGCTTTCTTT	CASSSRQGAMNTEAFF
TRBV11-2	TRBJ1-6	TRBD1	many	TGTGCCAGCAGCTTAGTCTGGACAGGGGACTCACCCCTCCACTTT	CASSLVWTGDSPLHF
TRBV6-5	TRBJ2-1	NA	NA	TGTGCCAGCAGTAAACCAAGAGGAGTCAATGAGCAGTTCTTC	CASSKPRGVNEQFF
TRBV25-1	TRBJ1-1	NA	NA	TGTGCCAGCAGCATACAGGGTTGGGACACTGAAGCTTTCTTT	CASSIQGWDTEAFF
TRBV7-9	TRBJ2-1	TRBD1	NA	TGTGCCAGCAGCTCGACAGGGGGCGCGGGGGACAATGAGCAGTTCTTC	CASSSTGGAGDNEQFF
TRBV28	TRBJ1-6	TRBD1	NA	TGTGCCAGCCGCTCGTACAGGGGGCATAATTCACCCCTCCACTTT	CASRSYRGHNSPLHF
TRBV28	TRBJ2-7	TRBD1	NA	TGTGCCAGCAGTTTTGGGGAGGTGGGACAGGGATACTTC	CASSFGEVGQGYF
TRBV19	TRBJ2-2	NA	NA	TGTGCCAGTAGTGAGGACATCCCCAACACCGGGGAGCTGTTTTTT	CASSEDIPNTGELFF
TRBV19	TRBJ2-5	NA	NA	TGTGCCAGTCACGGGGGAGGGGGGCCCGGGGAGACCCAGTACTTC	CASHGGGGPGETQYF
TRBV7-9	TRBJ2-2	NA	NA	TGTGCCAGCAGCTTAGCGCCGAGGAACACCGGGGAGCTGTTTTTT	CASSLAPRNTGELFF
TRBV27	TRBJ2-7	NA	NA	TGTGCCAGCAGTCCCCGAGGGGGGGAGAGTGGCGAGCAGTACTTC	CASSPRGGESGEQYF
TRBV5-6	TRBJ1-6	NA	NA	TGTGCCAGCAGCTTGGTGGGACACCACAATTCACCCCTCCACTTT	CASSLVGHHNSPLHF
TRBV25-1	TRBJ1-2	TRBD1	NA	TGTGCCAGCAGTGAACCCGGACAGGGTGGGAACTATGGCTACACCTTC	CASSEPGQGGNYGYTF
TRBV19	TRBJ2-6	TRBD1	NA	TGTGCCAGTAGTCCGGGACAGGGGGTGATAGGGGCCAACGTCCTGACTTTC	CASSPGQGVIGANVLTF
TRBV2	TRBJ1-1	NA	NA	TGTGCCAGCAGTGAACGGGGAGTTGGCGCTTTCTTT	CASSERGVGAFF
TRBV7-9	TRBJ2-6	NA	NA	TGTGCCAGCTTTCATGGGGGGTGGCTTGGGGCCAACGTCCTGACTTTC	CASFHGGWLGANVLTF
TRBV7-6	TRBJ1-6	NA	NA	TGTGCCAGCAGCTCCGAACAGGGAGTTGGCTCACCCCTCCACTTT	CASSSEQGVGSPLHF